This TCR beta chain is from a study of Ad26.COV2.S vaccination and SARS-CoV-2 variants. As for this clone: Antigen: not known.

Treatment described: some 20 received Ad26.COV2.S at low or high dose, single or two shots; about five received placebo; per-sample allocation not given. Repertoires come from day 63 after the first vaccine or placebo injection. The CDR3 runs 19 residues. Germline lookup yields CDR1 LNHNV and CDR2 YYDKDF (reference sequence). Trimming took 0 bases from V and 3 from J; bases not matched to a gene: 7. TCRdb's table, derived via immunoSEQ multiplex PCR, lists solely in-frame clones and lacks some. The repertoire includes 300,000 to 350,000 clones, more than 85% of them detected once, and 5% sits in the top ten. The study's findings and limits: Participants in the vaccine arm had higher spike-specific TCR breadth; placebo recipients had lower.

This TCR derives from a person aged 18-60 years who received the Ad26.COV2.S COVID-19 vaccine or a placebo. The material was peripheral blood, obtained in a trial of Ad26.COV2.S vaccine versus placebo. V usage is TRBV15 and J usage is TRBJ2-1; 14 nucleotides align to TRBD2. For the CDR3, the DNA is TGTGCCACCAGCAGAGATCGCTCGGGACTAGCGGGAGACTACAATGAGCAGTTCTTC. Amino acids: CATSRDRSGLAGDYNEQFF. Full variable domain (remainder filled in from reference TRBV15 and TRBJ2-1): DAMVIQNPRYQVTQFGKPVTLSCSQTLNHNVMYWYQQKSSQAPKLLFHYYDKDFNNEADTPDNFQSRRPNTSFCFLDIRSPGLGDTAMYLCATSRDRSGLAGDYNEQFFGPGTRLTVL.